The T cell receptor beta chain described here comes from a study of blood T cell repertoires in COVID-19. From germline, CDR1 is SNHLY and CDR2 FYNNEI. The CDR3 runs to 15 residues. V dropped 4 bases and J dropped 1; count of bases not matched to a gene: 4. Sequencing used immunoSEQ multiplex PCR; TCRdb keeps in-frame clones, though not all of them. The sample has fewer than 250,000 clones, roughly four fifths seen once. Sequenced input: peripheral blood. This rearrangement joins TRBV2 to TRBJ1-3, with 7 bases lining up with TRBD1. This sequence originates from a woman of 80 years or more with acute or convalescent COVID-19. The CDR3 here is CASSGNRGSGNTIYF. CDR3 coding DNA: TGTGCCAGCAGTGGGAACAGGGGATCTGGAAACACCATATATTTT.